Below, 14 T cell receptor beta chains from the same sample are listed, as sequenced in a study of T cell repertoires in cytomegalovirus infection. Their specific antigens are unknown. MiXCR, applied by TCRdb to the reads, yields one record per CDR3 protein. The sample has just under 500,000 distinct CDR3 sequences, 33% seen once; the top ten hold roughly 17%. The specimen comprised cultured PBMCs, sampled from culture after CMV antigen stimulation. The receptors were sampled from a human donor in good health (CMV status not recorded). Some clones in this sample may be carry-over from other donors' samples.

The genes are TRBV4-3 and TRBJ2-1; TRBD2 matches at 8 bases. The V gene's germline CDR1 is LGHNA and CDR2 YSLEER. The J segment lost 4 bases and the V segment lost 0 bases, leaving 5 bases of the junction unmatched. CDR3 length equals 16 residues. In DNA, the CDR3 is TGCGCCAGCAGCCAAGATCTCGCGGGAGGTTACAATGAGCAGTTCTTC. This encodes CASSQDLAGGYNEQFF.

The CDR3 loop reads CASSSTGGGGGANVLTF. As DNA, the CDR3 is TGTGCCAGCAGCTCGACAGGGGGCGGTGGTGGGGCCAACGTCCTGACTTTC. The V call is TRBV7-2, the J call TRBJ2-6, with 10 bases aligning to TRBD1. Germline-derived CDR1 and CDR2 are SGHTA and FQGNSA. The ends lost 4 bases at V and 3 bases at J; junction bases unmatched: 6. The CDR3 is 17 amino acids.

This clonotype was seen a handful of times. The gene calls are TRBV19 and TRBJ1-5; D unresolved. Germline lookup yields CDR1 LNHDA and CDR2 SQIVND (reference sequence). The CDR3 spans 15 residues. Deletions cut 3 bases from V and 6 bases from J, with 15 bases between. The CDR3 nucleotides read TGTGCCAGTAGTATCCTTTCCGGGAAGCCTCAGCCCCAGCATTTT. Translating it yields CASSILSGKPQPQHF.

This sequence joins TRBV7-9 and TRBJ2-5; 8 nucleotides align to TRBD2. Germline V gene sequence: CDR1 SEHNR, CDR2 FQNEAQ (reference sequence). With V trimmed by 5 bases and J by 1 base, 3 bases remained unmatched. The CDR3 covers 14 residues. The DNA of the CDR3 is TGTGCCAGCAGCACGGGACTAGTCCAAGAGACCCAGTACTTC. Its translation: CASSTGLVQETQYF.

This clonotype was counted a few times. CDR3 DNA: TGCAGTGCTAGATCAGGTCAGGGACGCGAGCAGTACGTC. Protein sequence: CSARSGQGREQYV. The J gene is TRBJ2-7, the V gene TRBV20-1; D is perhaps TRBD1 or TRBD2 (5 bases each). Germline-derived CDR1 and CDR2 are DFQATT and SNEGSKA (reference sequence). The CDR3 contains 13 residues. Trimming removed 2 bases from V and 6 bases from J, with 14 bases in between.

This clonotype was counted a few times. V is TRBV7-9 and J is TRBJ1-1; the D gene is possibly TRBD1 (5 bases). CDR1 and CDR2 (germline): SEHNR, FQNEAQ (reference sequence). The length of the CDR3 is 17 residues. V lost 2 bases to trimming and J lost 0 bases, with 16 bases between them. This CDR3 reads CASSLHRTLAMNTEAFF. The CDR3 region has the DNA TGTGCCAGCAGCTTACACAGGACCTTGGCCATGAACACTGAAGCTTTCTTT.

The chain couples TRBV29-1 to TRBJ2-7; either TRBD1 or TRBD2 may supply D (6 bases each). The V gene lost 7 bases and the J gene lost 2 bases, with 21 bases spanning the gap. The CDR3 has 15 amino acids. CDR1 is SQVTM and CDR2 is ANQGSEA in the germline V gene. As DNA, the CDR3 is TGCAGCGGCGGTAACGGGGGCGAGGGTACCTACGAGCAGTACTTC. Its translation is CSGGNGGEGTYEQYF.

This clonotype was counted only a few times. This chain uses TRBV4-3 with TRBJ2-2, with TRBD2 identical over 7 bases. Germline V CDR1 and CDR2: LGHNA, YSLEER. The CDR3 consists of 17 residues. After removal of 0 bases from V and 1 base from J, the junction contained 5 bases not matched to a gene. CDR3 in DNA: TGCGCCAGCAGCCAAGATGGGCCGGGGGGGAACACCGGGGAGCTGTTTTTT. This encodes CASSQDGPGGNTGELFF.

This clonotype was recorded at least ten times. In DNA form, the CDR3 reads TGTGCCAGCAGCTTAATACAGGGAGGGGACTATGGCTACACCTTC. It translates to CASSLIQGGDYGYTF. V gene TRBV7-2 combines with J gene TRBJ1-2, with D possibly matching TRBD1 (6 bases). This CDR3 is built from 15 residues. Germline V gene lookup returns CDR1 SGHTA and CDR2 FQGNSA. V shed 2 bases and J shed 3 bases, with 13 bases lying between them.

The chain employs TRBV20-1 and TRBJ2-1, with 10 nucleotides matching TRBD2. V lost 6 bases, J lost 7 bases, and 9 bases stayed unmatched. Per germline, CDR1 DFQATT and CDR2 SNEGSKA (reference sequence). The CDR3 is made up of 14 amino acids. The CDR3 region is CSAIWSGGVNEQFF. In DNA, the CDR3 is TGCAGTGCAATCTGGAGCGGGGGGGTTAATGAGCAGTTCTTC.

The chain recombines TRBV27 with TRBJ2-7; 10 nucleotides line up with TRBD2. CDR3 length: 15 residues. V trimming: 3 bases; J trimming: 4 bases; junction bases outside the gene matches: 6. Per the germline V gene, CDR1 is MNHEY and CDR2 is SMNVEV (reference sequence). The chain's CDR3 is CASSFSLAGVYEQYF. As DNA, the CDR3 is TGTGCCAGCAGTTTCTCGCTAGCGGGAGTTTACGAGCAGTACTTC.

There are a few counts of this clonotype. The chain uses TRBV4-1 and TRBJ2-5, with D perhaps matching TRBD1 (6 bases). Trimming shortened V by 1 base and J by 2 bases, and 14 bases separated the two germline ends. Germline CDR1 MGHRA, CDR2 YSYEKL. The CDR3 loop spans 16 amino acids. The CDR3 DNA reads as TGCGCCAGCAGCCAAGTCCACCCGGGACAACAAGAGACCCAGTACTTC. It specifies CASSQVHPGQQETQYF.

The J gene is TRBJ2-2, the V gene TRBV6-2 or TRBV6-3; TRBD1 matches at 8 bases. In germline, CDR1 is MNHEY, CDR2 SVGEGT. The V gene end was trimmed by 2 bases and the J gene end by 1 base; junction bases not matched to a gene: 6. CDR3 length: 17 residues. The CDR3 region is CASSYPPGGLNTGELFF. The CDR3, as DNA: TGTGCCAGCAGTTACCCGCCAGGGGGCTTGAACACCGGGGAGCTGTTTTTT.

This clonotype appeared many times. The chain employs TRBV7-3 and TRBJ2-2; TRBD2 matches at 7 bases. Germline V CDR1 and CDR2: SGHTA, FQGTGA. V lost 4 bases and J lost 3; bases outside the gene matches: 5. This CDR3 spans 15 amino acids. The CDR3 sequence: CASSYLAVDTGELFF. The CDR3 DNA follows: TGTGCCAGCAGCTACCTAGCGGTAGACACCGGGGAGCTGTTTTTT.